The clone carrying this T cell receptor (beta chain) was found many times. This entry is derived from a study of early T cells in non-severe SARS-CoV-2 infection. Per germline, CDR1 SGHAT and CDR2 FQDESV (reference sequence). The CDR3 consists of 15 residues. Trimming took 3 bases from V and 3 from J, leaving 15 bases between them. TCRdb re-called the 5' RACE reads through MiXCR, storing one row per CDR3 protein. The sample yields 85,000 to 100,000 distinct CDR3 sequences, 15% to 20% seen once. J is TRBJ2-7 and V is TRBV11-1, with D tentatively TRBD2 (6 bases). The TCR originated in an adult who was a healthcare worker with PCR-confirmed SARS-CoV-2 infection or an uninfected control (not recorded which). The sample consisted of whole blood, taken at baseline. CDR3 sequence reads: CASSFGTGDYYEQYF. The CDR3 DNA is TGTGCCAGCAGCTTCGGTACGGGGGATTACTACGAGCAGTACTTC.